The TCR beta chain under discussion was sequenced for a study of T cells after posttransplantation cyclophosphamide. Germline lookup yields CDR1 SGHNT and CDR2 YYREEE (reference sequence). V trimming: 5 bases; J trimming: 6 bases; junction bases outside the gene matches: 9. CDR3 size: 14 residues. This clone was recorded once. Its matching antigen is unknown. Data came from immunoSEQ multiplex PCR; TCRdb stores just in-frame clones and leaves some out. The sample gives 25,000 to 30,000 clones, just over 85% of which show up once; less than 3.5% is in the top ten. Study-wide points: Later post-transplant blood repertoires were often dominated by donor CD8+ memory clones.

Specimen: PBMCs. The chain employs TRBV5-4 and TRBJ1-1, with 8 positions matching TRBD1. The TCR originated in a man over 45. As DNA, the CDR3 is TGTGCCAGCAGTCGTTGGACAGGGAAGTCTGAAGCTTTCTTT. Residues: CASSRWTGKSEAFF.